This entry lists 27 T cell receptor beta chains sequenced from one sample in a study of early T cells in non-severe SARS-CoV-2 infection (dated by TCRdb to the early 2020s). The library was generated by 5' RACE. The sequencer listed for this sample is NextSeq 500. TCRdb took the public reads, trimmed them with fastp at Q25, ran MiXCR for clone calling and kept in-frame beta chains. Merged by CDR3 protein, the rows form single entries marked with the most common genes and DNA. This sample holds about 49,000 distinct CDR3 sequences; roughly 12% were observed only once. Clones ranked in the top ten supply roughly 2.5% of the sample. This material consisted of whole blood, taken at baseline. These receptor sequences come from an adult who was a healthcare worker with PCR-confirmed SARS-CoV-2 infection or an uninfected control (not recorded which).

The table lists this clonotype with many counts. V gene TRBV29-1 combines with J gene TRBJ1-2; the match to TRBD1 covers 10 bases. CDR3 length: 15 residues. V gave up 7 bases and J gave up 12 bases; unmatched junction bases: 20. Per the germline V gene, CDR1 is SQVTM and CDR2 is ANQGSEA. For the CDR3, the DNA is TGCAGCGCCAACCCGGCCGGGACAGGGGATAACCCAAACACCTTC. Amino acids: CSANPAGTGDNPNTF.

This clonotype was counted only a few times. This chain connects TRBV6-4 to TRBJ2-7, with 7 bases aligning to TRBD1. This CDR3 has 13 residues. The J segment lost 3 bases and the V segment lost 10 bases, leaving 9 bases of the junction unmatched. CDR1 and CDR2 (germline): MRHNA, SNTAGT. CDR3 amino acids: CATLTGESYEQYF. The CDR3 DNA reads TGTGCCACCCTCACAGGGGAGAGCTACGAGCAGTACTTC.

In nucleotides, the CDR3 is TGTGCCAGCAGCCAAGAACTCGAATCCAGCCCCTATGGCTACACCTTC. This translates into CASSQELESSPYGYTF. The J gene is TRBJ1-2, the V gene TRBV4-2; D gene uncertain. The CDR3 runs 16 residues. Germline V gives CDR1 LGHNA, CDR2 YNFKEQ. V lost 0 bases and J lost 4, with 15 bases in between.

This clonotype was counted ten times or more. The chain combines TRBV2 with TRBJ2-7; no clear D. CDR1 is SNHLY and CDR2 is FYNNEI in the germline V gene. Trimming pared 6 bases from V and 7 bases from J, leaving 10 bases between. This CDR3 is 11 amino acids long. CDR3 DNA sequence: TGTGCCAGCAGCCTCTCGGATGAGCAGTACTTC. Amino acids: CASSLSDEQYF.

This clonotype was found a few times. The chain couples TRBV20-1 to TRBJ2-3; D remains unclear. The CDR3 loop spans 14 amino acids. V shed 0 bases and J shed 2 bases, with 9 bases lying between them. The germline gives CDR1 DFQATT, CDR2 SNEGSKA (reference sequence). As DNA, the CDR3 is TGCAGTGCTAGAGAGCCTAGAATCACAGATACGCAGTATTTT. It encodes CSAREPRITDTQYF.

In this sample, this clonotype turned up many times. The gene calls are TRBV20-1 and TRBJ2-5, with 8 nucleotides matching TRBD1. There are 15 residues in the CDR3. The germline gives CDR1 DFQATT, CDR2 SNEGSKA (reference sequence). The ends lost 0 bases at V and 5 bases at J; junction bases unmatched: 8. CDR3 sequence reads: CSARDQSGGMETQYF. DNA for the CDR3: TGCAGTGCTAGAGATCAATCAGGGGGCATGGAGACCCAGTACTTC.

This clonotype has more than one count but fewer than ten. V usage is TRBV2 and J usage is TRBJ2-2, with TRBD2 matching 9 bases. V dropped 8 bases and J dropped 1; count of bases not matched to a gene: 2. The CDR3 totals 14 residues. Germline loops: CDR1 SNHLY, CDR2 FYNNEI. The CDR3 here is CASRTSENTGELFF. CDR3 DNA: TGTGCCAGCCGGACTAGCGAGAACACCGGGGAGCTGTTTTTT.

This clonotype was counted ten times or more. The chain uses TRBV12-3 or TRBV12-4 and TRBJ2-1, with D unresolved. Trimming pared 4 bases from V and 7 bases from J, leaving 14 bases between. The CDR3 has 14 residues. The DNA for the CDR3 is TGTGCCAGCAGTTCTCGGACCGGATTTAATGAGCAGTTCTTC. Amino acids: CASSSRTGFNEQFF.

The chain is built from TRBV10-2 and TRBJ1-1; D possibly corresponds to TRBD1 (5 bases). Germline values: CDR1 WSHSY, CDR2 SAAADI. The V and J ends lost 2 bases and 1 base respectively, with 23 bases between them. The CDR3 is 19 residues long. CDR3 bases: TGCGCCAGCAGTGAGAGGTGGGCAGGGCAATCACCCGGGAACACTGAAGCTTTCTTT. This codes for CASSERWAGQSPGNTEAFF.

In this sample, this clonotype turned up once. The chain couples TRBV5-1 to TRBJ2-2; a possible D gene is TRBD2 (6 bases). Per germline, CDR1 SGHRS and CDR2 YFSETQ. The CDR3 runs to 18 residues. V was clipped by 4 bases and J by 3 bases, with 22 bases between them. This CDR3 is CASSPPLAGTVDTGELFF. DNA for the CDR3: TGCGCCAGCAGCCCGCCGCTGGCGGGGACGGTGGACACCGGGGAGCTGTTTTTT.

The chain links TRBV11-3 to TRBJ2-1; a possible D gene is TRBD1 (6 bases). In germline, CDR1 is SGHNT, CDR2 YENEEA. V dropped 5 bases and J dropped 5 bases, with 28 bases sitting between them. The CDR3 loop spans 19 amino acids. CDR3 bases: TGTGCCAGCAGCCTTACCCAATGGGACACCGAACCCCAGGACAATGAGCAGTTCTTC. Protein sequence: CASSLTQWDTEPQDNEQFF.

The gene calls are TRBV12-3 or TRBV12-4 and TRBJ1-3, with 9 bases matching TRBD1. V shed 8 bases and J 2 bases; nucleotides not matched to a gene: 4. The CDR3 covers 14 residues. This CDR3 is CASFYRGPGNTIYF. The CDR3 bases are TGTGCCAGCTTTTACAGGGGGCCTGGAAACACCATATATTTT.

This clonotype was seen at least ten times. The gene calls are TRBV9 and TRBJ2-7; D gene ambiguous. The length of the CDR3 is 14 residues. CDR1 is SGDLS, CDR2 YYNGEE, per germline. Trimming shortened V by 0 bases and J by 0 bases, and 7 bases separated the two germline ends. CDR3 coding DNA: TGTGCCAGCAGCGTAGGCAGCAGCTCCTACGAGCAGTACTTC. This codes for CASSVGSSSYEQYF.

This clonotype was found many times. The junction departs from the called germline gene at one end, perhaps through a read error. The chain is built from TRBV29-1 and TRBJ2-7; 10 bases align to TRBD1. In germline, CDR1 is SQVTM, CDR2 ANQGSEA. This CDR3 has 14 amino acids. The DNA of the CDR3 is TGCAGCGTGGAAGTGAGGACAGGGGGTATCGAGCAGTACTTC. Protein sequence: CSVEVRTGGIEQYF.

In DNA, the CDR3 is TGTGCCAGCCTAAGCGGCGCAGCCCCCACCGGGGAGCTGTTTTTT. It codes for CASLSGAAPTGELFF. This rearrangement joins TRBV28 to TRBJ2-2; weak D call: TRBD2 (5 bases). Between the trimmed V and J ends, which lost 8 bases and 4 bases, there was a span of 17 bases. Germline V lookup: CDR1 MDHEN, CDR2 SYDVKM. This CDR3 contains 15 residues.

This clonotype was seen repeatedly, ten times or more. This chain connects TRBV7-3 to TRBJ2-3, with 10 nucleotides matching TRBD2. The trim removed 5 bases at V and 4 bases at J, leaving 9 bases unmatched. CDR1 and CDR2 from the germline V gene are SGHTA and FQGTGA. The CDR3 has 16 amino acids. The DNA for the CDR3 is TGTGCCAGCAGCATAAACCCAGCGGGAGGGGCAGATACGCAGTATTTT. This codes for CASSINPAGGADTQYF.

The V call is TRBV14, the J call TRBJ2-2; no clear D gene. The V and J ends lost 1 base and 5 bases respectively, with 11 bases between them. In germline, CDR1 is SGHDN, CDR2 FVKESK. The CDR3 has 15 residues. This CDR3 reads CASSQGNKNTGELFF. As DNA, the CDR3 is TGTGCCAGCAGCCAAGGGAATAAGAATACCGGGGAGCTGTTTTTT.

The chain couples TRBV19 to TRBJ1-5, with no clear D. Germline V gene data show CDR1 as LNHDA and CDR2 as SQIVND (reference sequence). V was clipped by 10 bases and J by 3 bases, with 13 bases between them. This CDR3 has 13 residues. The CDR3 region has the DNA TGTGCCACTTTGGAGCAGGCCAATCAGCCCCAGCATTTT. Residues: CATLEQANQPQHF.

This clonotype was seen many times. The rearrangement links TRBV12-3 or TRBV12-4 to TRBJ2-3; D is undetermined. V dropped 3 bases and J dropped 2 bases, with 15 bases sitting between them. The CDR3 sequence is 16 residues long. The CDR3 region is CASSFSSAQITDTQYF. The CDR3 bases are TGTGCCAGCAGTTTTTCCAGCGCGCAAATCACAGATACGCAGTATTTT.

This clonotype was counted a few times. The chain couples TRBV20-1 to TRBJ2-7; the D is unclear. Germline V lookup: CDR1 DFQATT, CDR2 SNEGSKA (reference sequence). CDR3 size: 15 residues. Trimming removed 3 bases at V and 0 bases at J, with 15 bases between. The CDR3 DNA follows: TGCAGTGCTAGGCCCGGCGTTTCCAGCTCCTACGAGCAGTACTTC. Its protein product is CSARPGVSSSYEQYF.

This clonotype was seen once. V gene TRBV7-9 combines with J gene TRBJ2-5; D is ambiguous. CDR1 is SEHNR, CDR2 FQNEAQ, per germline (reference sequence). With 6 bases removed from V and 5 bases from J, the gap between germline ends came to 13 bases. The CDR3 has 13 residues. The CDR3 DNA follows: TGTGCCAGCAGGCGGACCGCCGTGGAGACCCAGTACTTC. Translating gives CASRRTAVETQYF.

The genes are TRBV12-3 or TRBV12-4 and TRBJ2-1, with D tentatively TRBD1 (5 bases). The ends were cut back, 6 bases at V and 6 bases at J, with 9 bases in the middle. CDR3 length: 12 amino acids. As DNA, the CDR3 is TGTGCCAGCAGAGATCAGGGCAATGAGCAGTTCTTC. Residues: CASRDQGNEQFF.

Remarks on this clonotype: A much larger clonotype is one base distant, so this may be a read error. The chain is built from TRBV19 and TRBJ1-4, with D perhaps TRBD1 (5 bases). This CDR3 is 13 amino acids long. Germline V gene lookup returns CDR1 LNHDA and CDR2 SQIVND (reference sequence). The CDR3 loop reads CATGRWGGEKLLF. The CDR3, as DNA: TGTGCCACCGGCCGGTGGGGCGGTGAAAAACTGTTATTT.

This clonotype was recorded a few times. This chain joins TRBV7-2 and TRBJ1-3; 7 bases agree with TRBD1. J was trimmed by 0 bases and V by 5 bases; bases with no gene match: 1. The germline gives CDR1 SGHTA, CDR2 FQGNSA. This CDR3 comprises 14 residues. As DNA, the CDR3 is TGTGCCAGCAGCCGACAGGGCTCTGGAAACACCATATATTTT. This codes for CASSRQGSGNTIYF.

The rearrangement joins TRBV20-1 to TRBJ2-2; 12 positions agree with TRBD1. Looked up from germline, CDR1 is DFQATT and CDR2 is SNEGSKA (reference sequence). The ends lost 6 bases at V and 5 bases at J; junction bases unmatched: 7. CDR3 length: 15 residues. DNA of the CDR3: TGCAGTGCCACAGGGACAGGGGGCCGGACCGGGGAGCTGTTTTTT. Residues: CSATGTGGRTGELFF.

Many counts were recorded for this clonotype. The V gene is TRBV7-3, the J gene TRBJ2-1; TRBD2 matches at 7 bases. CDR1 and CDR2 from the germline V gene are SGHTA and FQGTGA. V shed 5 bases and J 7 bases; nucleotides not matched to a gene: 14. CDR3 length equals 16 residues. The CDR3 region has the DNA TGTGCCAGCAGCCTCCAGGGTGGCGGGAGTACAAATGAGCAGTTCTTC. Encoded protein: CASSLQGGGSTNEQFF.

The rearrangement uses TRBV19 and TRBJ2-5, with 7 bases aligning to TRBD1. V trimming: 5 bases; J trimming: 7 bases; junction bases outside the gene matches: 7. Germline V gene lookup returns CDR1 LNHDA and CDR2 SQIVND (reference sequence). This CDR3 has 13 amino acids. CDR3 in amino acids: CASSRDSRGTQYF. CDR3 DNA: TGTGCCAGTAGTCGGGACAGCCGGGGGACCCAGTACTTC.